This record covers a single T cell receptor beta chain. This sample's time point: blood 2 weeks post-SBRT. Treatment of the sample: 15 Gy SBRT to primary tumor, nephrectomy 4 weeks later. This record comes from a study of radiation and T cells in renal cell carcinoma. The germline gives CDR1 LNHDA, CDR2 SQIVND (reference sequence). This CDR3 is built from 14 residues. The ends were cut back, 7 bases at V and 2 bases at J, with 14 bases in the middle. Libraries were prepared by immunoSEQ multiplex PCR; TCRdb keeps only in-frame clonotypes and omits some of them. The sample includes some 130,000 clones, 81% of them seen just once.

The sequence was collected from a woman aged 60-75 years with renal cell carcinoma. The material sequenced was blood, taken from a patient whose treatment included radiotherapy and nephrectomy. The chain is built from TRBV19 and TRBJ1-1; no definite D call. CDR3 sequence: CASKRREKNTEAFF. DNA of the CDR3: TGTGCCAGTAAGAGAAGGGAAAAAAACACTGAAGCTTTCTTT.